This T cell receptor beta chain was identified in a study of vaccination effects on CD4 cells after COVID-19. Study conclusions and caveats: Early timepoints after infection were absent, and convalescent patients were few in the study.

Concerning this clone: Its antigen is as yet unknown.

Sequencing used immunoSEQ multiplex PCR; TCRdb keeps in-frame clones, though not all of them. The profile shows roughly 16,000 clones, 75% to 80% of them singletons. After removal of 2 bases from V and 6 bases from J, the junction contained 6 bases not matched to a gene. Germline CDR1 is MNHEY and CDR2 is SVGAGI. CDR3 length equals 14 residues. Prior to sequencing, the ViraFEST assay stimulated PBMC with viral peptide pools, which expanded the antigen-specific CD4+ T cells. Subsequent to 10 days of culture, CD4+ T cells were isolated. Each participant was given two doses of one vaccine (BNT162b2 or mRNA-1273).

The material sequenced was CD4+ T cells from PBMCs cultured with HCoV-NL63 spike peptides, taken after COVID-19 vaccination. The chain combines TRBV6-5 with TRBJ2-7, with 8 bases that match TRBD2. The receptor was derived from a human donor who received a COVID-19 vaccine. The CDR3 nucleotides are TGTGCCAGCAGTTACGTAGCGGGGCCCCCCGAGCAGTACTTC. Amino acid sequence: CASSYVAGPPEQYF.